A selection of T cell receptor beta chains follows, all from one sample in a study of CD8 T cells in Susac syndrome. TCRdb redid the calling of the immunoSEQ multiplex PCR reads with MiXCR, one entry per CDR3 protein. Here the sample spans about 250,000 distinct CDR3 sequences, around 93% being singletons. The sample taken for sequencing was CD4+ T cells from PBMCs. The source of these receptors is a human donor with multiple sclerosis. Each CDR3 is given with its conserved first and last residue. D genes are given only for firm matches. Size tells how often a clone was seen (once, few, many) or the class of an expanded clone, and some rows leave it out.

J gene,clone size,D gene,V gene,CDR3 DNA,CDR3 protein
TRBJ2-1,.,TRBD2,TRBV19,TGTGCCAGTAGGGGGTTTGGGACTAGCGGGAGCCTAGGGAATGAGCAGTTCTTC,CASRGFGTSGSLGNEQFF
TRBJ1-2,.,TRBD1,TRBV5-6,TGTGCCAGCAGCTTGGGGACAGGGGTCGGCTACACCTTC,CASSLGTGVGYTF
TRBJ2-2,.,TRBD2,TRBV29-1,TGCAGCGTTGAAATAGCGGGAGTCGGGGCCGGGGAGCTGTTTTTT,CSVEIAGVGAGELFF
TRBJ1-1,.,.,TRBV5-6,TGTGCCAGCAGCTTCATACGGACAGACACTGAAGCTTTCTTT,CASSFIRTDTEAFF
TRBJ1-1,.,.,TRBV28,TGTGCCAGCAGTTTAGGGGTAGGAGGGGACACTGAAGCTTTCTTT,CASSLGVGGDTEAFF
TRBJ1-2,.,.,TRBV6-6,TGTGCCAGCAGCGACGGCAGGGCGGATAACTATGGCTACACCTTC,CASSDGRADNYGYTF
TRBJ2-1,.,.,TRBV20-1,TGCAGTGCTTTCCACGATGAGGACCTCGCCGACAATGAGCAGTTCTTC,CSAFHDEDLADNEQFF
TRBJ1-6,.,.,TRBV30,TGTGCCTGGGGCAGTGATAATTCACCCCTCCACTTT,CAWGSDNSPLHF
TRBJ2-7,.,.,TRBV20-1,TGCAGTGCTAGAGCCTCCCCCGGCTACGAGCAGTACTTC,CSARASPGYEQYF
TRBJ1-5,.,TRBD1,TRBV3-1,TGTGCCAGCAGCGGCAACAGGGGACAGCCCCAGCATTTT,CASSGNRGQPQHF
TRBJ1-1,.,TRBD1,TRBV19,TGTGCCAGTAGACCCCAGGGGGCCCAGGTTTGGGGGTTCTTT,CASRPQGAQVWGFF
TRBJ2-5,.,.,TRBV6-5,TGTGCCAGCAGACAGGGAGAGACCCAGTACTTC,CASRQGETQYF
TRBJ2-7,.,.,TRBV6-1,TGTGCCAGCATCTTAGGTGGGGAAAACTCCTACGAGCAGTACTTC,CASILGGENSYEQYF
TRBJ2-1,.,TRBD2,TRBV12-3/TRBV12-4,TGTGCCAGCAGTTCCCTAGCGGGAGTTTTTAATGAGCAGTTCTTC,CASSSLAGVFNEQFF
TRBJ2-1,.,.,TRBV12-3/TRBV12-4,TGTGCCAGCAGTTTAAAGCAGGGACGCAATGAGCAGTTCTTC,CASSLKQGRNEQFF
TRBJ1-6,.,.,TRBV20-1,TGCAGTAGTAGACAGGCCAATTCACCCCTCCACTTT,CSSRQANSPLHF
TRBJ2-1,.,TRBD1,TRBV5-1,TGCGCCAGCAGCTCTTCCACCCGGGACAGGGGCCCCCTGAATGAGCAGTTCTTC,CASSSSTRDRGPLNEQFF
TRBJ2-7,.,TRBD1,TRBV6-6,TGTGCCAGCAGCCCTCGCACCGGGACAGCCTTCTACGAGCAGTACTTC,CASSPRTGTAFYEQYF
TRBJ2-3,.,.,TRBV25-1,TGTGCCAGCAGTGAATCAAGGGGATTTAGCACAGATACGCAGTATTTT,CASSESRGFSTDTQYF
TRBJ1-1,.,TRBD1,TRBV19,TGTGCCAGTAGTGGGCCGTGGACAGGGGTATCTGAAGCTTTCTTT,CASSGPWTGVSEAFF
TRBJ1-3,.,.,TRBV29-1,TGCAGCGTTGTTGCATTCGAGGGAATCTCTGGAAACACCATATATTTT,CSVVAFEGISGNTIYF
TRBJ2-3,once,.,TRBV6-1,TGTGCCAGCAGTGACGGCCCAGGGCCGGGTACGCAGTTTTTT,CASSDGPGPGTQFF
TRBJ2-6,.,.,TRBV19,TGTGCCAGTACAATTGGCGACAGATTCTCTGGGGCCAACGTCCTGACTTTC,CASTIGDRFSGANVLTF
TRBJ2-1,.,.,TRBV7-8,TGTGCCAGCAGCCTAAGAATGAGCTCCTACAATGAGCAGTTCTTC,CASSLRMSSYNEQFF
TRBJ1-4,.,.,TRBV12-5,TGTGCTAGTGGTTTGACGGACGGGTTCGGCGGTAATGAAAAACTGTTTTTT,CASGLTDGFGGNEKLFF
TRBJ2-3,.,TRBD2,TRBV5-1,TGCGCCAGCAAGCTAGCGGGGGCCACAGATACGCAGTATTTT,CASKLAGATDTQYF
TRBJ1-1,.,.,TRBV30,TGTGCCTGGTCCCTTGGACGTGGCACTGAAGCTTTCTTT,CAWSLGRGTEAFF
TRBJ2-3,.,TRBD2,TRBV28,TGTGCCAGCAGTTCCAGGACTAGCGGTGTGACAGATACGCAGTATTTT,CASSSRTSGVTDTQYF